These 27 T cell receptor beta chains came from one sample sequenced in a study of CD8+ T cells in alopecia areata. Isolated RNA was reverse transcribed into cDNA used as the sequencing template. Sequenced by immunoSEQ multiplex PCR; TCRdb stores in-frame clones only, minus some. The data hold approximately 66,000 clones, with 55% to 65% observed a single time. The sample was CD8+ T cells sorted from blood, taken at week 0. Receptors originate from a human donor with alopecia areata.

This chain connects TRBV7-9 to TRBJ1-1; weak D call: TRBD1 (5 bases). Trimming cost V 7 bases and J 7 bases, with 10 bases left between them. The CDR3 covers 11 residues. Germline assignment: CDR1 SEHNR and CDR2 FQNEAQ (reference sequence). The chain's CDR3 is CASIDSYEAFF. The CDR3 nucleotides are TGTGCCAGCATTGACAGCTATGAAGCTTTCTTT.

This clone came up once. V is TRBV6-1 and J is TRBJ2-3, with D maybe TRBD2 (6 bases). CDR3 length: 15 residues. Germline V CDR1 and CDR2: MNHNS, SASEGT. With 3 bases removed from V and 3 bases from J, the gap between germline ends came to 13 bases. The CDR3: CASSDEAGRTDTQYF. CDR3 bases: TGTGCCAGCAGTGACGAGGCGGGGAGAACAGATACGCAGTATTTT.

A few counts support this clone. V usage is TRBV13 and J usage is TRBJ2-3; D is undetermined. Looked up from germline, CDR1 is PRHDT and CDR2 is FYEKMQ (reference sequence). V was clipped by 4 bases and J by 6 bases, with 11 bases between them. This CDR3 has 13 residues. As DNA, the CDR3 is TGTGCCAGCAGCTCCGGAGTTGGGGATACGCAGTATTTT. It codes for CASSSGVGDTQYF.

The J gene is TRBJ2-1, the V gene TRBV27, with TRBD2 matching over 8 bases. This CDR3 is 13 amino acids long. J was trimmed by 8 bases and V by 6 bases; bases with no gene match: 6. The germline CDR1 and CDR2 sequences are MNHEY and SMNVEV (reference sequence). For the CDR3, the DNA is TGTGCCAGCAGATCGGGGGGGGCCCATGAGCAGTTCTTC. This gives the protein CASRSGGAHEQFF.

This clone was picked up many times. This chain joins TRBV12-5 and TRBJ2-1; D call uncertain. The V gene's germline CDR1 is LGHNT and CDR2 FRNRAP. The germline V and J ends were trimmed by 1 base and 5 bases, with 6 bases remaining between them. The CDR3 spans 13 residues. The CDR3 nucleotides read TGTGCTAGTGGTTTGGACAGCAACAATGAGCAGTTCTTC. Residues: CASGLDSNNEQFF.

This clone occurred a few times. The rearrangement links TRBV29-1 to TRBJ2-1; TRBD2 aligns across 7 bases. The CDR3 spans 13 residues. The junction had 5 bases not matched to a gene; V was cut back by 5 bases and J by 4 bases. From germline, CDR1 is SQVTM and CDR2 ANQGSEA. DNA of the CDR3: TGCAGCGTTCGCCGGGGGGAATACAATGAGCAGTTCTTC. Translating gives CSVRRGEYNEQFF.

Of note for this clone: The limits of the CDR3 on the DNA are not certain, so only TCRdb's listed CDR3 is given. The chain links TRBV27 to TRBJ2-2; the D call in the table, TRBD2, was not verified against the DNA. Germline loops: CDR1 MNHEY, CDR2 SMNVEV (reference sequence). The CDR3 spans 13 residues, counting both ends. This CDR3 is CASSSSNTGELFF.

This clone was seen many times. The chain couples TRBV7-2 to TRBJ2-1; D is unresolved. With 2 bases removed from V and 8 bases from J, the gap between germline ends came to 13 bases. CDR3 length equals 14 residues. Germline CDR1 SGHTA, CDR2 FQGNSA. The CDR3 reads CASSLMANSDEQFF. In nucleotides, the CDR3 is TGTGCCAGCAGCTTAATGGCTAACTCCGATGAGCAGTTCTTC.

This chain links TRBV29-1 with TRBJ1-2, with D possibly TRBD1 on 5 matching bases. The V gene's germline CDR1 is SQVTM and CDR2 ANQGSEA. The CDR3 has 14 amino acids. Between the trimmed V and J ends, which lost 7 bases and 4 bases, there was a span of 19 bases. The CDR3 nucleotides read TGCAGCGAATTGAGGGCAGGGCTAGGCTATGGCTACACCTTC. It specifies CSELRAGLGYGYTF.

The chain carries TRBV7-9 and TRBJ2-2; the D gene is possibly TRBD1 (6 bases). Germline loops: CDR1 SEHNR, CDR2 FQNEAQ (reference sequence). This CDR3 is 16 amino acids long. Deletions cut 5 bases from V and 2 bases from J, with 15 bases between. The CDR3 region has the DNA TGTGCCAGCAGCGGCATACAGGGCACCAACACCGGGGAGCTGTTTTTT. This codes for CASSGIQGTNTGELFF.

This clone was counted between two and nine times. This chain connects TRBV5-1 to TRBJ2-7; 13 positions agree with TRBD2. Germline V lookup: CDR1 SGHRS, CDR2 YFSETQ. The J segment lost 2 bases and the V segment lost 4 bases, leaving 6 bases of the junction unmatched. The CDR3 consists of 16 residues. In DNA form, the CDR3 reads TGCGCCAGCAGCGGTGGACTAGCGGGGGCTGCCTACGAGCAGTACTTC. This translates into CASSGGLAGAAYEQYF.

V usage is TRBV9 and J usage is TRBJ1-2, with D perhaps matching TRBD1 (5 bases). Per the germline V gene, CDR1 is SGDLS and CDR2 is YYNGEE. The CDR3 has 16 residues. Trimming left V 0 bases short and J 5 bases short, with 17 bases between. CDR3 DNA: TGTGCCAGCAGCGTAGATACGGGGCTGTCGCTTTATGGCTACACCTTC. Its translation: CASSVDTGLSLYGYTF.

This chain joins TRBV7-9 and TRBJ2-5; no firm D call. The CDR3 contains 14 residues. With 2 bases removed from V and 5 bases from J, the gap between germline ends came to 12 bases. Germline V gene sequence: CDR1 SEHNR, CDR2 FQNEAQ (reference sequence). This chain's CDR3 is CASSLHVPEETQYF. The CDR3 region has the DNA TGTGCCAGCAGCTTACACGTCCCAGAGGAGACCCAGTACTTC.

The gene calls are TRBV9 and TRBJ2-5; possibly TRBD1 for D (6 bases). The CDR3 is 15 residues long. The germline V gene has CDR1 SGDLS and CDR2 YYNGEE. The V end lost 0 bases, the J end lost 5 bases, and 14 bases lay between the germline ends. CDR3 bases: TGTGCCAGCAGCGTAGAAGGCCAGGGGTGGGAGACCCAGTACTTC. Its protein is CASSVEGQGWETQYF.

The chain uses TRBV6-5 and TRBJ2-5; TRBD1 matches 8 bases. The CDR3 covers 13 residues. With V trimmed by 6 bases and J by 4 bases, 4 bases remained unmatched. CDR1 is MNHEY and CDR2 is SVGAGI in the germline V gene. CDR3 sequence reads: CASSRTGSETQYF. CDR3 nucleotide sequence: TGTGCCAGCAGCCGGACAGGGTCAGAGACCCAGTACTTC.

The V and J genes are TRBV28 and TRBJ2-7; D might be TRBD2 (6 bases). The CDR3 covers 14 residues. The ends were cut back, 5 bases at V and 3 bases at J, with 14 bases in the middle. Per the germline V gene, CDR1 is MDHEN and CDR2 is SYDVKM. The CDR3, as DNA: TGTGCCAGCAGTCCCAGGGACTCCTACTACGAGCAGTACTTC. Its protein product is CASSPRDSYYEQYF.

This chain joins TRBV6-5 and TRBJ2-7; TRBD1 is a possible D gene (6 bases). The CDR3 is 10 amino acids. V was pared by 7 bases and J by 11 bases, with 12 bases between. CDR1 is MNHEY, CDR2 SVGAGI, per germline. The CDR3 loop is CASKGEGEYF. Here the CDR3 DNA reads TGTGCCAGCAAGGGCGAGGGGGAGTACTTC.

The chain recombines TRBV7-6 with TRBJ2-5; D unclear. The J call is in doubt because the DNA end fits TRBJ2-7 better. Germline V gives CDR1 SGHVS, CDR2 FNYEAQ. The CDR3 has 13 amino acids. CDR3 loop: CASSSLGTYEQYF. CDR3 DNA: TGTGCCAGCAGCTCCCTGGGAACCTACGAGCAGTACTTC.

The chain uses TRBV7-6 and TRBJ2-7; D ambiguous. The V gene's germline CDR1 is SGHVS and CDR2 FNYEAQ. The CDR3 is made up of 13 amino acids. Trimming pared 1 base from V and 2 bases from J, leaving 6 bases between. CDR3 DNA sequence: TGTGCCAGCAGCTTAGGGACCACCTACGAGCAGTACTTC. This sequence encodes CASSLGTTYEQYF.

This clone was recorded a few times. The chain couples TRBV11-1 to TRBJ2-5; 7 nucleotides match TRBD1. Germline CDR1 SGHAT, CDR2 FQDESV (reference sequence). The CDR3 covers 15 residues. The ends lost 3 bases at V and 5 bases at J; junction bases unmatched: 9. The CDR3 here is CASSFADRTLETQYF. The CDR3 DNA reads TGTGCCAGCAGCTTCGCGGACAGGACCTTGGAGACCCAGTACTTC.

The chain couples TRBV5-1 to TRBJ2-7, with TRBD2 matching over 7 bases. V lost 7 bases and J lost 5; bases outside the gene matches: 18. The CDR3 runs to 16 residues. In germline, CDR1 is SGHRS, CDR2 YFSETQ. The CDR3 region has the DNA TGCGCCAGCCGTCTCTCTCCGGGACTAAAGTACGACGAGCAGTACTTC. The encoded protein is CASRLSPGLKYDEQYF.

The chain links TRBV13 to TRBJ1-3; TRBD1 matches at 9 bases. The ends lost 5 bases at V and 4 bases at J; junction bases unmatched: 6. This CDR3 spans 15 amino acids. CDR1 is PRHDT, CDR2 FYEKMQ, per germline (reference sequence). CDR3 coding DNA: TGTGCCAGCAGCACCCCGGGACAGGGAGGAAACACCATATATTTT. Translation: CASSTPGQGGNTIYF.

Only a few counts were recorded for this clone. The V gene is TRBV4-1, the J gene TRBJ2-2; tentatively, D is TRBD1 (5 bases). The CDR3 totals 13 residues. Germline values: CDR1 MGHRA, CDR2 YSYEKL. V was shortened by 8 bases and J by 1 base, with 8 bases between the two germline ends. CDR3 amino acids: CASGRVNTGELFF. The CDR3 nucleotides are TGCGCCAGCGGCAGGGTGAACACCGGGGAGCTGTTTTTT.

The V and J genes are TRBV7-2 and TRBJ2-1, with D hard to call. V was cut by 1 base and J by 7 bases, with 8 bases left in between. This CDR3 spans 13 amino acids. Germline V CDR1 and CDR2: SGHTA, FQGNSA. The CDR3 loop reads CASSLGYGNEQFF. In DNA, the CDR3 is TGTGCCAGCAGCTTAGGGTACGGGAATGAGCAGTTCTTC.

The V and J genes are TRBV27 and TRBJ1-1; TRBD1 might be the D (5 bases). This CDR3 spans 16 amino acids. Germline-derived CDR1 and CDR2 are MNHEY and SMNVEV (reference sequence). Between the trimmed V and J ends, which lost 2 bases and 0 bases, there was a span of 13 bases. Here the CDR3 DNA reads TGTGCCAGCAGTTTAGGGGGGATTGCCATGAACACTGAAGCTTTCTTT. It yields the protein CASSLGGIAMNTEAFF.

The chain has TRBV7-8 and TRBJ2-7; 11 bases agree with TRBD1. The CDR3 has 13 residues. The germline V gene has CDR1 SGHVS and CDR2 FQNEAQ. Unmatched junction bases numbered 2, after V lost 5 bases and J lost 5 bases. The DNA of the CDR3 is TGTGCCAGCAGCACGGGACAGGGGGACGAGCAGTACTTC. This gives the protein CASSTGQGDEQYF.

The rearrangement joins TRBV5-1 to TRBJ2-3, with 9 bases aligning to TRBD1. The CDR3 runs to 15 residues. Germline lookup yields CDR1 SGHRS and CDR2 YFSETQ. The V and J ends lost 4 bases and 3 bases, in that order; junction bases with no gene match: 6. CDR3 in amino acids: CASSDRDRATDTQYF. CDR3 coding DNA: TGCGCCAGCAGCGACCGGGACAGGGCGACAGATACGCAGTATTTT.